The 24 T cell receptor beta chains reported below all come from one sample, sequenced in a study of cytomegalovirus exposure and HLA in healthy donors. The PCR employed 60 Vbeta primers together with 13 Jbeta primers. Using immunoSEQ multiplex PCR, the repertoire was profiled, and TCRdb retains in-frame clones only, with some absent. The sample gives around 270,000 clones, about four fifths of which show up once; about 0.28% is in the top ten. The sample consisted of PBMCs. These TCRs come from a girl aged 2 to 10 in good health and CMV-seronegative.

The CDR3 region is CASSSTIQETQYF. Here the CDR3 DNA reads TGTGCCAGCAGCTCAACTATCCAAGAGACCCAGTACTTC. The chain has TRBV7-3 and TRBJ2-5; no clear D gene. The V end lost 4 bases, the J end lost 1 base, and 7 bases lay between the germline ends. Germline V CDR1 and CDR2: SGHTA, FQGTGA. The CDR3 runs 13 residues. Together with reference TRBV7-3 and TRBJ2-5, the CDR3 gives the full variable domain: GAGVSQTPSNKVTEKGKYVELRCDPISGHTALYWYRQSLGQGPEFLIYFQGTGAADDSGLPNDRFFAVRPEGSVSTLKIQRTERGDSAVYLCASSSTIQETQYFGPGTRLLVL.

The gene calls are TRBV19 and TRBJ2-1; 12 bases line up with TRBD2. CDR1 is LNHDA and CDR2 is SQIVND in the germline V gene (reference sequence). The CDR3 has 15 amino acids. J gave up 2 bases and V 4 bases, and 0 bases lay outside the gene matches. This CDR3 is CASSRTSGAYNEQFF. CDR3 bases: TGTGCCAGTAGTAGGACTAGCGGGGCCTACAATGAGCAGTTCTTC.

The rearrangement uses TRBV29-1 and TRBJ2-1, with 8 positions matching TRBD2. Germline CDR1 and CDR2: SQVTM and ANQGSEA. The V and J ends lost 1 base and 0 bases, in that order; junction bases with no gene match: 5. The length of the CDR3 is 16 residues. As DNA, the CDR3 is TGCAGCGTTGAAGCCCAGCGGGGGCCCTCCTACAATGAGCAGTTCTTC. Translating gives CSVEAQRGPSYNEQFF.

The chain combines TRBV5-1 with TRBJ1-2; 10 bases align to TRBD1. Trimming took 4 bases from V and 9 from J; bases not matched to a gene: 15. Germline CDR1 and CDR2: SGHRS and YFSETQ. The length of the CDR3 is 16 residues. The CDR3 coding sequence is TGCGCCAGCAGCCTGGGCTCCCTGACAGGGGGCAAGCGCTACACCTTC. Protein sequence: CASSLGSLTGGKRYTF.

The chain couples TRBV6-5 to TRBJ1-5; D is uncertain. The CDR3 totals 16 residues. The V gene lost 3 bases and the J gene lost 3 bases, with 15 bases spanning the gap. CDR1 and CDR2 (germline): MNHEY, SVGAGI. The CDR3 is CASSYSGRHLNQPQHF. CDR3 in DNA: TGTGCCAGCAGTTATAGCGGGAGGCACCTCAATCAGCCCCAGCATTTT.

This chain connects TRBV10-3 to TRBJ2-3; perhaps TRBD2 as D (6 bases). Germline CDR1 is ENHRY and CDR2 is SYGVKD. The V and J ends lost 0 bases and 5 bases respectively, with 9 bases between them. This CDR3 contains 14 residues. This chain's CDR3 is CAISESISGDTQYF. The DNA for the CDR3 is TGTGCCATCAGTGAGTCCATTAGCGGAGATACGCAGTATTTT.

V and J are TRBV30 and TRBJ2-3; 9 bases are a match to TRBD2. The junction had 3 bases not matched to a gene; V was cut back by 5 bases and J by 0 bases. CDR1 and CDR2 from the germline V gene are GTSNPN and SVGIG (reference sequence). This CDR3 region has 14 residues. This CDR3 is CAWGAGGSTDTQYF. In nucleotides, the CDR3 is TGTGCCTGGGGAGCGGGAGGTAGCACAGATACGCAGTATTTT. The full variable domain, completed using reference TRBV30 and TRBJ2-3, is SQTIHQWPATLVQPVGSPLSLECTVEGTSNPNLYWYRQAAGRGLQLLFYSVGIGQISSEVPQNLSASRPQDRQFILSSKKLLLSDSGFYLCAWGAGGSTDTQYFGPGTRLTVL.

This chain connects TRBV29-1 to TRBJ2-1, with TRBD2 matching over 13 bases. This CDR3 contains 14 residues. Per germline, CDR1 SQVTM and CDR2 ANQGSEA. J was trimmed by 9 bases and V by 6 bases; bases with no gene match: 8. The CDR3: CSVRTSGGWSEQFF. The CDR3 DNA is TGCAGCGTCCGGACTAGCGGGGGATGGAGTGAGCAGTTCTTC.

In this sample, this clone turned up a few times. The chain combines TRBV7-9 with TRBJ2-3; 12 bases fit TRBD2. V shed 4 bases, J shed 5 bases, and the junction held 10 bases outside the gene matches. Germline CDR1 is SEHNR and CDR2 is FQNEAQ (reference sequence). This CDR3 spans 17 amino acids. The chain's CDR3 is CASSSYRTSGNVDTQYF. The CDR3 bases are TGTGCCAGCAGCTCCTATAGGACTAGCGGGAATGTAGATACGCAGTATTTT.

The chain uses TRBV18 and TRBJ2-1, with 10 nucleotides matching TRBD2. The V gene end was trimmed by 3 bases and the J gene end by 4 bases; junction bases not matched to a gene: 6. Germline V gives CDR1 KGHSH, CDR2 LQKENI. This CDR3 contains 16 residues. CDR3 loop: CASSPLAGGGYNEQFF. DNA for the CDR3: TGTGCCAGCTCACCTTTAGCGGGAGGAGGGTACAATGAGCAGTTCTTC. Full variable domain (outside the CDR3, taken from reference TRBV18 and TRBJ2-1): NAGVMQNPRHLVRRRGQEARLRCSPMKGHSHVYWYRQLPEEGLKFMVYLQKENIIDESGMPKERFSAEFPKEGPSILRIQQVVRGDSAAYFCASSPLAGGGYNEQFFGPGTRLTVL.

In this sample, this clone turned up a few times. Here the CDR3 reads CASSLDIGENYGYTF. CDR3 DNA: TGTGCCAGCAGCTTGGATATAGGAGAGAACTATGGCTACACCTTC. This sequence joins TRBV5-6 and TRBJ1-2; no clear D. V was shortened by 0 bases and J by 2 bases, with 11 bases between the two germline ends. This CDR3 is 15 amino acids long. Germline values: CDR1 SGHDT, CDR2 YYEEEE.

The chain recombines TRBV30 with TRBJ1-2; a possible D gene is TRBD1 (6 bases). The V gene's germline CDR1 is GTSNPN and CDR2 SVGIG (reference sequence). CDR3 length equals 14 residues. Trimming cost V 3 bases and J 7 bases, with 18 bases left between them. CDR3 nucleotide sequence: TGTGCCTGGAGCAGGGGCGGTGGAGTCGGTGGCTACACCTTC. Its translation is CAWSRGGGVGGYTF.

Only one count was recorded for this clone. A read error may produce the germline difference seen at one junction end. The rearrangement joins TRBV7-9 to TRBJ1-1; D may be TRBD1 (6 bases). The CDR3 consists of 13 residues. The germline gives CDR1 SEHNR, CDR2 FQNEAQ (reference sequence). The CDR3 loop is CSSSQQDSTEAFF. The CDR3 DNA reads TGTTCCAGCAGCCAACAGGACAGTACTGAAGCTTTCTTT.

The chain uses TRBV6-1 and TRBJ1-3, with 11 bases matching TRBD1. From germline, CDR1 is MNHNS and CDR2 SASEGT. The CDR3 runs to 20 residues. V lost 8 bases to trimming and J lost 2 bases; unmatched junction nucleotides: 20. The CDR3 region has the DNA TGTGCCAGCCGTGGAGTTCGGGGACAGGGGGTGAAGTTGGCTGGAAACACCATATATTTT. This translates into CASRGVRGQGVKLAGNTIYF.

V gene TRBV5-6 combines with J gene TRBJ2-1; perhaps TRBD1 as D (6 bases). This CDR3 comprises 15 residues. Germline CDR1 reads SGHDT; CDR2 reads YYEEEE. Trimming took off 0 bases at V and 6 bases at J, with 13 bases between the two ends. CDR3 protein: CASSLAWGLGNEQFF. As DNA, the CDR3 is TGTGCCAGCAGCTTGGCCTGGGGGCTCGGCAATGAGCAGTTCTTC.

The J gene is TRBJ2-4, the V gene TRBV11-2, with D possibly matching TRBD1 (6 bases). Germline CDR1 is SGHAT and CDR2 is FQNNGV. V dropped 2 bases and J dropped 2 bases, with 22 bases sitting between them. This CDR3 has 19 residues. CDR3 DNA: TGTGCCAGCAGCTTACCGGAACGTGGGGGCCTGCCGTCCAAAAACATTCAGTACTTC. Encoded protein: CASSLPERGGLPSKNIQYF.

The chain has TRBV10-3 and TRBJ2-2, with 8 bases aligning to TRBD1. V shed 5 bases and J 0 bases; nucleotides not matched to a gene: 5. Germline assignment: CDR1 ENHRY and CDR2 SYGVKD. This CDR3 has 16 amino acids. DNA for the CDR3: TGTGCCATCAGTTCCGGGACAGGCTCGAACACCGGGGAGCTGTTTTTT. This gives the protein CAISSGTGSNTGELFF.

The V call is TRBV28, the J call TRBJ1-6, with 8 bases identical to TRBD1. Germline CDR1 MDHEN, CDR2 SYDVKM. The CDR3 runs to 19 residues. Trimming at V came to 6 bases and at J to 0 bases, leaving 13 bases not matched to a gene. The CDR3 protein is CASSYTQGEPSSYNSPLHF. The CDR3, as DNA: TGTGCCAGCAGCTATACACAGGGGGAGCCAAGCTCCTATAATTCACCCCTCCACTTT.

V usage is TRBV4-2 and J usage is TRBJ2-1; perhaps TRBD2 as D (6 bases). Per the germline V gene, CDR1 is LGHNA and CDR2 is YNFKEQ. The CDR3 extends over 19 amino acids. V lost 3 bases to trimming and J lost 0 bases, with 21 bases between them. CDR3 DNA: TGTGCCAGCAGCCAGCAAACTCACCCACGGGGGAGCTCCTACAATGAGCAGTTCTTC. Translation: CASSQQTHPRGSSYNEQFF.

The V and J genes are TRBV4-1 and TRBJ2-7, with TRBD1 identical over 7 bases. Germline-derived CDR1 and CDR2 are MGHRA and YSYEKL. The V segment lost 3 bases and the J segment 5 bases; nucleotides outside the gene matches: 4. This CDR3 has 13 amino acids. CDR3 nucleotide sequence: TGCGCCAGCAGCCATGTCAGGGGGAACGAGCAGTACTTC. Protein: CASSHVRGNEQYF.

This clone was seen just once. Here the CDR3 reads CASSEIQGYDGYTF. The CDR3 DNA reads as TGTGCCAGCAGTGAAATACAGGGTTATGATGGCTACACCTTC. This chain connects TRBV6-1 to TRBJ1-2; TRBD1 is a possible D gene (6 bases). This CDR3 has 14 residues. Trimming stripped 2 bases from V and 6 bases from J, with 13 bases between. Germline V gives CDR1 MNHNS, CDR2 SASEGT.

Concerning this clone itself: Other DNA sequences in this specimen translate into the identical CDR3. This sequence joins TRBV5-8 and TRBJ2-5, with TRBD2 matching over 7 bases. Losses at the gene ends were 7 bases for V and 2 bases for J; bases not matched to a gene: 14. The CDR3 totals 16 residues. Germline V gives CDR1 SGHTS, CDR2 YDEGEE. For the CDR3, the DNA is TGTGCCAGCCATCAACTGAGCGGGAACAGACAAGAGACCCAGTACTTC. Protein: CASHQLSGNRQETQYF.

The gene calls are TRBV19 and TRBJ2-1; 7 nucleotides agree with TRBD2. This CDR3 has 17 residues. V was pared by 6 bases and J by 10 bases, with 21 bases of the junction left unmatched. Germline lookup yields CDR1 LNHDA and CDR2 SQIVND (reference sequence). The CDR3 DNA sequence: TGTGCCAGTAGCCCAATCGTCCGGTGGGGCGGACTAGGGGAGCAGTTCTTC. Translation gives CASSPIVRWGGLGEQFF.

The chain links TRBV10-3 to TRBJ1-1; 9 bases are a match to TRBD1. Germline CDR1 reads ENHRY; CDR2 reads SYGVKD. CDR3 length: 12 residues. The trim removed 10 bases at V and 5 bases at J, leaving 5 bases unmatched. The CDR3 nucleotides are TGTGCCACTGAGGGACAGGGAACTGAAGCTTTCTTT. The encoded protein is CATEGQGTEAFF.